A single sample gave rise to the 7 T cell receptor beta chains below, sequenced in a study of tumor-infiltrating lymphocytes in primary liver carcinoma (dated by TCRdb to 2016 to 2017). These reads were obtained on an Illumina HiSeq 2500. TCRbeta-specific cDNA was reverse-transcribed from 500 ng total RNA using a constant-region primer and ProtoScript II reverse transcriptase. Three nested multiplex PCR rounds, following a slightly modified ARM-PCR procedure, were used to build the TCRbeta libraries. Each of the first two PCR rounds ran for around 11 cycles and used multiplex TRBV1-TRBV30 forward primers together with a Cbeta reverse primer. TCRdb applied fastp at Q25 and MiXCR to the public reads, then kept only in-frame beta chains. Each record represents a unique CDR3 protein, reported with the most common genes and DNA among its rows. The sample data list 90,000 to 140,000 distinct CDR3 sequences, and roughly four fifths of these were observed just once. About 20% of the sample lies in the top ten.

Total RNA and DNA were co-extracted without cell sorting from around 20-30 mg of bulk tissue using the AllPrep DNA/RNA mini kit. Material: liver tumor tissue from sampling region 3. Reading the label with the study, this specimen's cell subset or site is: tumor region T3, left-lateral pole. These receptors were obtained from a middle-aged man with primary liver carcinoma and hepatitis B virus infection.

This clonotype ranks as medium-sized. J is TRBJ2-4 and V is TRBV6-1, with D unclear. V shed 4 bases and J shed 0 bases, with 16 bases lying between them. Germline-derived CDR1 and CDR2 are MNHNS and SASEGT. This CDR3 spans 17 amino acids. The CDR3 nucleotides read TGTGCCAGCAGTGGAGGTCCTACAAGGGAAGCCAAAAACATTCAGTACTTC. This codes for CASSGGPTREAKNIQYF.

As for this clonotype: Relative to the germline gene, one junction end is altered; a read error may explain this. The chain has TRBV6-6 and TRBJ2-1; D unresolved. This CDR3 has 13 amino acids. The germline V gene encodes CDR1 MNHNY and CDR2 SVGAGI (reference sequence). The CDR3: CVSSYPGRNEQFF. CDR3 DNA sequence: TGTGTCAGCAGCTACCCAGGACGCAATGAGCAGTTCTTC.

This clonotype was recorded once. No conserved phenylalanine or tryptophan is present at the end of the CDR3, so a read error is the likely explanation. It is unclear where the CDR3 begins or ends on the DNA, so no DNA is shown, and the CDR3 is as TCRdb lists it. J is TRBJ1-1 and V is TRBV11-1; TRBD1 is taken as the D call from the table, unchecked against the DNA. Germline CDR1 SGHAT, CDR2 FQDESV (reference sequence). The CDR3 has 14 residues if both end residues are counted. This CDR3 is CASSLNRGIAEAYS.

On this clonotype: One end of the junction does not line up with germline, which may come from a read error. The chain has TRBV11-2 and TRBJ2-3; TRBD1 might be the D (5 bases). CDR1 and CDR2 from the germline V gene are SGHAT and FQNNGV. This CDR3 spans 16 amino acids. The DNA for the CDR3 is TGTGCCTGTAGCTTAGTAGTTGGACGGGCGACAGATACGCCGTATTTT. Encoded protein: CACSLVVGRATDTPYF.

The rearrangement joins TRBV6-1 to TRBJ2-6, with TRBD1 identical over 8 bases. The CDR3 extends over 17 amino acids. Trimming at V came to 10 bases and at J to 0 bases, leaving 11 bases not matched to a gene. Germline CDR1 and CDR2: MNHNS and SASEGT. Here the CDR3 reads CAITETGVLSGANVLTF. The CDR3 nucleotides read TGTGCCATCACCGAGACAGGGGTCCTCTCTGGGGCCAACGTCCTGACTTTC.

Remarks on this clonotype: A junction boundary mismatches the germline segment, possibly from a read error. The chain uses TRBV4-1 and TRBJ2-1; D not resolved. Germline values: CDR1 MGHRA, CDR2 YSYEKL. CDR3 length: 15 amino acids. The CDR3 here is CASSQAVLDDNERFF. The CDR3 DNA follows: TGCGCCAGCAGCCAGGCTGTTCTAGATGACAATGAGCGGTTCTTC.

Many counts were recorded for this clonotype. The chain is built from TRBV12-3 or TRBV12-4 and TRBJ2-4; no reliable D call. V shed 7 bases and J shed 0 bases, with 10 bases lying between them. This CDR3 spans 14 amino acids. CDR3 residues: CASIEDLAKNIQYF. The DNA of the CDR3 is TGTGCCAGCATTGAAGATTTAGCCAAAAACATTCAGTACTTC.